One and the same sample provided the 18 T cell receptor beta chains below, sequenced in a study of CD8 T cells in ankylosing spondylitis. TCRdb analysed the 5' RACE reads with MiXCR anew, one entry per CDR3 protein. The sample contains about 220,000 distinct CDR3 sequences, under 12% of which appear only once. Sample: blood, either unsorted or a sorted T cell fraction (not recorded which). These receptors were obtained from a male donor with ankylosing spondylitis or in good health (not recorded which).

Ten or more counts support this clonotype. The chain carries TRBV14 and TRBJ2-1, with TRBD1 matching over 9 bases. Germline values: CDR1 SGHDN, CDR2 FVKESK. After removal of 5 bases from V and 3 bases from J, the junction contained 8 bases not matched to a gene. This CDR3 comprises 16 residues. The CDR3 loop reads CASSIQGARGYNEQFF. For the CDR3, the DNA is TGTGCCAGCAGCATACAGGGGGCAAGGGGCTACAATGAGCAGTTCTTC.

This clonotype occurred a few times. A much larger clone differs from this one at a single base, so this may be a read error. V is TRBV27 and J is TRBJ1-1; TRBD1 is a possible D gene (5 bases). The CDR3 sequence is 13 residues long. The ends were cut back, 3 bases at V and 5 bases at J, with 10 bases in the middle. In germline, CDR1 is MNHEY, CDR2 SMNVEV (reference sequence). The CDR3 DNA is TGTGCCAGCAGTTTCGGGGGGTGGACTGAAGCTTTCTTT. This translates into CASSFGGWTEAFF.

This clonotype has ten or more counts. V and J are TRBV5-1 and TRBJ2-4; D is possibly TRBD2 (6 bases). This CDR3 has 14 amino acids. V was pared by 3 bases and J by 8 bases, with 15 bases between. Germline assignment: CDR1 SGHRS and CDR2 YFSETQ. CDR3 sequence: CASSSQPGGDIQYF. CDR3 DNA sequence: TGCGCCAGCAGCTCCCAGCCCGGGGGTGACATTCAGTACTTC. Looking up the rest from reference TRBV5-1 and TRBJ2-4 gives the full variable domain: KAGVTQTPRYLIKTRGQQVTLSCSPISGHRSVSWYQQTPGQGLQFLFEYFSETQRNKGNFPGRFSGRQFSNSRSEMNVSTLELGDSALYLCASSSQPGGDIQYFGAGTRLSVL.

This clonotype was counted ten times or more. This sequence joins TRBV5-1 and TRBJ2-1; 11 nucleotides agree with TRBD2. Germline CDR1 reads SGHRS; CDR2 reads YFSETQ. The V segment lost 4 bases and the J segment 4 bases; nucleotides outside the gene matches: 7. The CDR3 is made up of 16 amino acids. DNA for the CDR3: TGCGCCAGCAGCCCGCAACCTAGCGGGGGGTACAATGAGCAGTTCTTC. It encodes CASSPQPSGGYNEQFF.

This clonotype was detected ten times or more. V is TRBV27 and J is TRBJ1-5; no reliable D call. Between the trimmed V and J ends, which lost 5 bases and 6 bases, there was a span of 14 bases. The CDR3 runs 14 residues. Per the germline V gene, CDR1 is MNHEY and CDR2 is SMNVEV (reference sequence). CDR3 nucleotides: TGTGCCAGCAGTACAAGGGCAGCCCGTCAGCCCCAGCATTTT. Translating gives CASSTRAARQPQHF.

This clonotype was observed many times. This chain connects TRBV7-2 to TRBJ1-1, with unresolved D. Germline V gives CDR1 SGHTA, CDR2 FQGNSA. CDR3 length equals 11 residues. V was clipped by 3 bases and J by 4 bases, with 3 bases between them. Here the CDR3 DNA reads TGTGCCAGCAGCTTCGGCACTGAAGCTTTCTTT. Translated: CASSFGTEAFF.

This clonotype was seen repeatedly, ten times or more. The rearrangement uses TRBV20-1 and TRBJ2-3; D call uncertain. Trimming stripped 7 bases from V and 2 bases from J, with 10 bases between. Germline CDR1 DFQATT, CDR2 SNEGSKA (reference sequence). The CDR3 totals 12 residues. The CDR3 spells CSVEDTTDTQYF. CDR3 bases: TGCAGTGTAGAGGATACCACAGATACGCAGTATTTT.

The table lists this clonotype with many counts. The gene calls are TRBV20-1 and TRBJ2-6; D is uncertain. Deletions cut 1 base from V and 3 bases from J, with 10 bases between. Germline CDR1 and CDR2: DFQATT and SNEGSKA (reference sequence). The CDR3 covers 15 residues. CDR3 loop: CSARGVRVGANVLTF. In nucleotides, the CDR3 is TGCAGTGCTAGAGGGGTCCGGGTTGGGGCCAACGTCCTGACTTTC.

This clonotype showed up just a few times. The chain carries TRBV7-2 and TRBJ2-2; D is undetermined. The CDR3 is 15 residues long. V lost 5 bases to trimming and J lost 4 bases, with 14 bases between them. Germline CDR1 SGHTA, CDR2 FQGNSA. CDR3 DNA: TGTGCCAGCAGCCCCACCTTAGTCCCCACCGGGGAGCTGTTTTTT. The encoded protein is CASSPTLVPTGELFF.

J is TRBJ2-2 and V is TRBV7-8; 8 positions match TRBD2. V was clipped by 1 base and J by 6 bases; unmatched bases: 4. The germline gives CDR1 SGHVS, CDR2 FQNEAQ. This CDR3 contains 15 residues. The CDR3 DNA reads as TGTGCCAGCAGCTTAGTTGGACTAGCTGCCGGGGAGCTGTTTTTT. It translates to CASSLVGLAAGELFF.

This clonotype was seen ten or more times. V gene TRBV5-1 combines with J gene TRBJ1-3; 9 bases align to TRBD1. The CDR3 consists of 16 residues. Trimming cost V 0 bases and J 7 bases; bases outside gene matches: 8. Germline V lookup: CDR1 SGHRS, CDR2 YFSETQ. The DNA for the CDR3 is TGCGCCAGCAGCTTGGGTCCGGGACAGGGAGAGAACACCATATATTTT. The encoded protein is CASSLGPGQGENTIYF.

This chain uses TRBV20-1 with TRBJ2-5, with TRBD2 as a possible D gene (6 bases). V gave up 2 bases and J gave up 2 bases, with 12 bases separating them. CDR1 is DFQATT, CDR2 SNEGSKA, per germline (reference sequence). This CDR3 comprises 14 residues. CDR3: CSARHRDSQETQYF. The CDR3 DNA reads as TGCAGTGCTAGACACCGGGACTCACAAGAGACCCAGTACTTC.

This clonotype appeared once. For the CDR3, the DNA is TGTGCCAGCAGCTTTACGCCGGGAGCCACAGATACGCAGTATTTT. It yields the protein CASSFTPGATDTQYF. The chain links TRBV7-2 to TRBJ2-3, with a weak D call TRBD2 (6 bases). Germline-derived CDR1 and CDR2 are SGHTA and FQGNSA. Trimming shortened V by 3 bases and J by 2 bases, and 12 bases separated the two germline ends. The CDR3 extends over 15 amino acids.

This clonotype was detected ten times or more. The gene calls are TRBV5-1 and TRBJ2-6; D gene unclear. Per germline, CDR1 SGHRS and CDR2 YFSETQ. V shed 0 bases and J shed 0 bases, with 4 bases lying between them. CDR3 length: 15 amino acids. This CDR3 reads CASSLVSSGANVLTF. As DNA, the CDR3 is TGCGCCAGCAGCTTGGTCAGCTCTGGGGCCAACGTCCTGACTTTC. The full variable domain, completed using reference TRBV5-1 and TRBJ2-6, is KAGVTQTPRYLIKTRGQQVTLSCSPISGHRSVSWYQQTPGQGLQFLFEYFSETQRNKGNFPGRFSGRQFSNSRSEMNVSTLELGDSALYLCASSLVSSGANVLTFGAGSRLTVL.

This clonotype was seen more than once but under ten times. This rearrangement joins TRBV7-2 to TRBJ2-7; possible D gene TRBD2, 7 bases. Trimming pared 3 bases from V and 0 bases from J, leaving 15 bases between. The CDR3 loop spans 16 amino acids. The germline gives CDR1 SGHTA, CDR2 FQGNSA. The chain's CDR3 is CASSFGGGASSYEQYF. The CDR3 DNA reads TGTGCCAGCAGCTTCGGTGGGGGGGCGAGCTCCTACGAGCAGTACTTC.

J is TRBJ1-5 and V is TRBV5-1; 10 bases align to TRBD1. V trimming: 0 bases; J trimming: 6 bases; junction bases outside the gene matches: 3. Germline V gives CDR1 SGHRS, CDR2 YFSETQ. This CDR3 is built from 15 residues. CDR3 region: CASSLDGTGVQPQHF. In nucleotides, the CDR3 is TGCGCCAGCAGCTTGGATGGGACAGGGGTTCAGCCCCAGCATTTT.

This clonotype was picked up a small number of times. V and J are TRBV3-1 and TRBJ2-7; D ambiguous. The length of the CDR3 is 12 residues. Trimming pared 6 bases from V and 4 bases from J, leaving 10 bases between. Germline V gene data show CDR1 as LGHDT and CDR2 as YNNKEL (reference sequence). In DNA, the CDR3 is TGTGCCAGCAGAGCCGGTCCTTACGAGCAGTACTTC. It encodes CASRAGPYEQYF.

The V and J genes are TRBV28 and TRBJ2-7; TRBD2 matches at 8 bases. V lost 11 bases, J lost 2 bases, and 5 bases stayed unmatched. The CDR3 is 12 amino acids. CDR1 is MDHEN and CDR2 is SYDVKM in the germline V gene. The CDR3 spells CASGGGAYEQYF. The DNA for the CDR3 is TGTGCCTCGGGGGGGGGAGCCTACGAGCAGTACTTC. The variable domain in full, completed from reference TRBV28 and TRBJ2-7, reads DVKVTQSSRYLVKRTGEKVFLECVQDMDHENMFWYRQDPGLGLRLIYFSYDVKMKEKGDIPEGYSVSREKKERFSLILESASTNQTSMYLCASGGGAYEQYFGPGTRLTVT.